The 27 T cell receptor beta chains reported below all come from one sample, sequenced in a study of blood T cell repertoires in COVID-19. Repertoires were generated with immunoSEQ multiplex PCR, while TCRdb's copy carries only in-frame clones and drops some. The table shows approximately 97,000 clones, with over 75% occurring only once. The sample consisted of peripheral blood. These receptor sequences come from a human donor in a cohort sampled during active COVID-19.

This sequence joins TRBV18 and TRBJ1-3, with D unresolved. Trimming shortened V by 6 bases and J by 1 base, and 7 bases separated the two germline ends. The CDR3 consists of 13 residues. Germline V gives CDR1 KGHSH, CDR2 LQKENI. CDR3 residues: CASSEGSGNTIYF. The CDR3 DNA reads TGTGCCAGCTCCGAGGGTTCTGGAAACACCATATATTTT.

The gene calls are TRBV29-1 and TRBJ2-5; a weak D match, TRBD2 (6 bases). Germline V gene lookup returns CDR1 SQVTM and CDR2 ANQGSEA. Deletions cut 4 bases from V and 1 base from J, with 10 bases between. The CDR3 has 13 amino acids. The CDR3 reads CSVARGTQETQYF. CDR3 DNA sequence: TGCAGCGTTGCCCGCGGGACCCAAGAGACCCAGTACTTC.

This chain connects TRBV9 to TRBJ2-7, with D possibly TRBD1 on 6 matching bases. The CDR3 is made up of 14 amino acids. Trimming shortened V by 4 bases and J by 4 bases, and 15 bases separated the two germline ends. CDR1 and CDR2 (germline): SGDLS, YYNGEE. The CDR3 nucleotides read TGTGCCAGCAGCACCCACAGGGTTCCGTACGAGCAGTACTTC. This codes for CASSTHRVPYEQYF.

This chain uses TRBV7-9 with TRBJ1-2; D might be TRBD1 (5 bases). In germline, CDR1 is SEHNR, CDR2 FQNEAQ (reference sequence). CDR3 size: 12 residues. The ends were cut back, 5 bases at V and 8 bases at J, with 12 bases in the middle. CDR3 region: CASSRSNRGYTF. The CDR3 nucleotides read TGTGCCAGCAGCCGGAGTAACAGGGGCTACACCTTC.

In this sample, this clone turned up once. The chain combines TRBV5-4 with TRBJ2-3; 9 bases are a match to TRBD2. V gave up 2 bases and J gave up 1 base; unmatched junction bases: 2. This CDR3 spans 15 amino acids. Germline-derived CDR1 and CDR2 are SGHNT and YYREEE (reference sequence). The CDR3 here is CASSFGGGGTDTQYF. In DNA, the CDR3 is TGTGCCAGCAGCTTTGGCGGGGGGGGCACAGATACGCAGTATTTT.

The CDR3 protein is CASSLGLAEETQYF. In DNA form, the CDR3 reads TGTGCCAGCAGCTTAGGATTAGCGGAAGAGACCCAGTACTTC. The chain employs TRBV11-2 and TRBJ2-5; tentative D call: TRBD2 (6 bases). There are 14 residues in the CDR3. Germline values: CDR1 SGHAT, CDR2 FQNNGV. V was trimmed by 1 base and J by 3 bases, leaving 9 bases between them.

This chain connects TRBV5-6 to TRBJ1-2; a weak D match, TRBD1 (6 bases). The CDR3 runs to 16 residues. V lost 0 bases and J 4 bases, leaving 16 bases between the germline ends. The germline CDR1 and CDR2 sequences are SGHDT and YYEEEE. The DNA for the CDR3 is TGTGCCAGCAGCTTGGAATTCGAGGGGGAAGTCTATGGCTACACCTTC. It codes for CASSLEFEGEVYGYTF.

CDR3 bases: TGTGCCAGCAGCGTCCGAGGCAGACCTAACTATGGCTACACCTTC. Translating it yields CASSVRGRPNYGYTF. This chain links TRBV9 with TRBJ1-2, with D hard to call. The CDR3 is 15 amino acids. Germline loops: CDR1 SGDLS, CDR2 YYNGEE. V was trimmed by 2 bases and J by 0 bases, leaving 11 bases between them.

The rearrangement uses TRBV9 and TRBJ2-1, with 11 bases fitting TRBD2. The CDR3 is made up of 16 amino acids. The ends lost 0 bases at V and 9 bases at J; junction bases unmatched: 8. Germline V gene lookup returns CDR1 SGDLS and CDR2 YYNGEE. Here the CDR3 DNA reads TGTGCCAGCAGCGTAGTTTTAGCGGGAGGGCCCGGTGAGCAGTTCTTC. Amino acids: CASSVVLAGGPGEQFF.

The V call is TRBV7-9, the J call TRBJ2-7; tentatively, D is TRBD1 (5 bases). V lost 5 bases to trimming and J lost 7 bases, with 18 bases between them. This CDR3 contains 14 residues. The germline gives CDR1 SEHNR, CDR2 FQNEAQ (reference sequence). CDR3 loop: CASSHIYRGGEQYF. CDR3 DNA: TGTGCCAGCAGCCACATTTATAGGGGTGGAGAGCAGTACTTC.

The V and J genes are TRBV27 and TRBJ1-6; D possibly corresponds to TRBD1 (5 bases). This CDR3 has 16 amino acids. From germline, CDR1 is MNHEY and CDR2 SMNVEV (reference sequence). With 2 bases removed from V and 6 bases from J, the gap between germline ends came to 14 bases. The CDR3 is CASSLGEGFPNSPLHF. CDR3 DNA sequence: TGTGCCAGCAGTTTAGGGGAGGGGTTCCCTAATTCACCCCTCCACTTT.

The V and J genes are TRBV25-1 and TRBJ2-7; D unresolved. The CDR3 contains 11 residues. In germline, CDR1 is MGHDK, CDR2 SYGVNS. With 4 bases removed from V and 5 bases from J, the gap between germline ends came to 6 bases. In DNA form, the CDR3 reads TGTGCCAGCAGTGCTTTCCACGAGCAGTACTTC. Encoded protein: CASSAFHEQYF.

The rearrangement links TRBV28 to TRBJ1-2, with D hard to call. The germline V gene encodes CDR1 MDHEN and CDR2 SYDVKM. V gave up 3 bases and J gave up 1 base, with 12 bases separating them. This CDR3 is built from 15 residues. The CDR3 nucleotides are TGTGCCAGCAGTTTGGGGAGGACTAATAACTATGGCTACACCTTC. Its translation is CASSLGRTNNYGYTF.

CDR3: CASSPDRNQPQHF. CDR3 sequence (DNA): TGTGCCAGCAGCCCGGACAGGAATCAGCCCCAGCATTTT. The rearrangement uses TRBV7-2 and TRBJ1-5; 7 positions match TRBD1. Germline CDR1 is SGHTA and CDR2 is FQGNSA. V was clipped by 5 bases and J by 4 bases; unmatched bases: 2. CDR3 length: 13 residues.

The chain links TRBV7-2 to TRBJ1-2; D is perhaps TRBD1 (6 bases). CDR1 is SGHTA and CDR2 is FQGNSA in the germline V gene. Trimming cost V 6 bases and J 4 bases, with 18 bases left between them. The CDR3 extends over 15 amino acids. This chain's CDR3 is CASRLNGGLGYGYTF. For the CDR3, the DNA is TGTGCCAGCAGATTAAATGGGGGCTTGGGCTATGGCTACACCTTC.

The chain employs TRBV12-3 or TRBV12-4 and TRBJ1-5; 7 nucleotides align to TRBD1. The CDR3 has 13 residues. After removal of 6 bases from V and 7 bases from J, the junction contained 6 bases not matched to a gene. The CDR3: CASRPTGNQPQHF. CDR3 coding DNA: TGTGCCAGCAGGCCGACAGGGAACCAGCCCCAGCATTTT.

The chain joins TRBV5-1 to TRBJ2-2, with TRBD1 as a possible D gene (6 bases). V dropped 1 base and J dropped 4 bases, with 17 bases sitting between them. This CDR3 is 17 amino acids long. The germline CDR1 and CDR2 sequences are SGHRS and YFSETQ. The CDR3 DNA is TGCGCCAGCAGCTTGAGGGGGAAATCCCTCCGCACCGGGGAGCTGTTTTTT. It specifies CASSLRGKSLRTGELFF.

This clone showed up just once. The CDR3 coding sequence is TGTGCCAGCAGGGGGCCAGAATCCAACTACAATGAGCAGTTCTTC. It yields the protein CASRGPESNYNEQFF. The rearrangement uses TRBV4-2 and TRBJ2-1, with D possibly TRBD1 on 5 matching bases. The germline gives CDR1 LGHNA, CDR2 YNFKEQ. V lost 6 bases, J lost 3 bases, and 15 bases lay in between. This CDR3 contains 15 residues.

This rearrangement joins TRBV7-4 to TRBJ2-7; D perhaps matches TRBD2 (5 bases). Germline V gives CDR1 SGHVT, CDR2 SQSDAQ. V dropped 4 bases and J dropped 0 bases, with 13 bases sitting between them. This CDR3 comprises 15 residues. As DNA, the CDR3 is TGTGCCAGCAGCTCCCCCGGTGGAGGCTCCTACGAGCAGTACTTC. This encodes CASSSPGGGSYEQYF.

This chain links TRBV7-3 with TRBJ1-3; D call uncertain. The germline V and J ends were trimmed by 5 bases and 0 bases, with 11 bases remaining between them. This CDR3 has 15 amino acids. Germline V lookup: CDR1 SGHTA, CDR2 FQGTGA. The CDR3 sequence: CASSPGGSSGNTIYF. CDR3 DNA: TGTGCCAGCAGCCCCGGCGGCAGCTCTGGAAACACCATATATTTT.

A single count supports this clone. The sample holds other DNA sequences that translate to the same CDR3. The CDR3 sequence: CASSRDRGNYGYTF. The CDR3 DNA follows: TGTGCCAGCAGTCGGGACAGGGGGAACTATGGCTACACCTTC. The J gene is TRBJ1-2, the V gene TRBV6-5; TRBD1 agrees at 11 bases. Germline V CDR1 and CDR2: MNHEY, SVGAGI. V lost 5 bases, J lost 2 bases, and 1 base stayed unmatched. The CDR3 consists of 14 residues.

This clone occurred once. This rearrangement joins TRBV19 to TRBJ2-7; 7 nucleotides match TRBD1. Unmatched junction bases numbered 8, after V lost 7 bases and J lost 2 bases. The CDR3 covers 14 residues. Germline CDR1 and CDR2: LNHDA and SQIVND (reference sequence). The CDR3 coding sequence is TGTGCCAGTACTCCGTCAGGGGGAACCTACGAGCAGTACTTC. This sequence encodes CASTPSGGTYEQYF. The entire variable domain, with the rest obtained from reference TRBV19 and TRBJ2-7, is as follows: DGGITQSPKYLFRKEGQNVTLSCEQNLNHDAMYWYRQDPGQGLRLIYYSQIVNDFQKGDIAEGYSVSREKKESFPLTVTSAQKNPTAFYLCASTPSGGTYEQYFGPGTRLTVT.

Comments on this clone: Other DNA sequences from this sample encode an identical CDR3 as well. The chain uses TRBV5-1 and TRBJ2-7; weak D call: TRBD2 (5 bases). V dropped 5 bases and J dropped 7 bases, with 19 bases sitting between them. There are 14 residues in the CDR3. Germline V gives CDR1 SGHRS, CDR2 YFSETQ. CDR3 bases: TGCGCCAGCAGTTCCCGGGATCACCCGCGGGAGCAGTACTTC. Translating it yields CASSSRDHPREQYF.

This rearrangement joins TRBV11-1 to TRBJ2-1, with a tentative D call TRBD1 (6 bases). The germline gives CDR1 SGHAT, CDR2 FQDESV (reference sequence). CDR3 length: 13 amino acids. Trimming removed 6 bases at V and 10 bases at J, with 16 bases between. CDR3 sequence (DNA): TGTGCCAGCAGTAAGGATACAGGGCCCGAGCAGTTCTTC. Translating gives CASSKDTGPEQFF.

This clone was observed once. V gene TRBV18 combines with J gene TRBJ2-7, with 9 positions matching TRBD1. Germline CDR1 is KGHSH and CDR2 is LQKENI. V shed 0 bases, J shed 3 bases, and the junction held 6 bases outside the gene matches. This CDR3 is 16 amino acids long. CDR3: CASSPPVGTGSYEQYF. The CDR3 nucleotides are TGTGCCAGCTCACCACCGGTGGGGACAGGGAGCTACGAGCAGTACTTC.

The V gene is TRBV6-4, the J gene TRBJ2-1; 12 nucleotides align to TRBD2. After removal of 6 bases from V and 8 bases from J, the junction contained 8 bases not matched to a gene. The CDR3 is 15 residues long. CDR1 MRHNA and CDR2 SNTAGT come from the germline V gene. CDR3 coding DNA: TGTGCCAGCAGCCCACTAGCGGGAGGAAAGTATGAGCAGTTCTTC. Translated: CASSPLAGGKYEQFF.

CDR3 coding DNA: TGTGCCAGCAGCTTAAACTCGGGACTAGCGGGCCAAAGCTCCTACAATGAGCAGTTCTTC. It translates to CASSLNSGLAGQSSYNEQFF. The rearrangement joins TRBV9 to TRBJ2-1; 12 nucleotides match TRBD2. There are 20 residues in the CDR3. The V segment lost 4 bases and the J segment 0 bases; nucleotides outside the gene matches: 14. Per the germline V gene, CDR1 is SGDLS and CDR2 is YYNGEE.